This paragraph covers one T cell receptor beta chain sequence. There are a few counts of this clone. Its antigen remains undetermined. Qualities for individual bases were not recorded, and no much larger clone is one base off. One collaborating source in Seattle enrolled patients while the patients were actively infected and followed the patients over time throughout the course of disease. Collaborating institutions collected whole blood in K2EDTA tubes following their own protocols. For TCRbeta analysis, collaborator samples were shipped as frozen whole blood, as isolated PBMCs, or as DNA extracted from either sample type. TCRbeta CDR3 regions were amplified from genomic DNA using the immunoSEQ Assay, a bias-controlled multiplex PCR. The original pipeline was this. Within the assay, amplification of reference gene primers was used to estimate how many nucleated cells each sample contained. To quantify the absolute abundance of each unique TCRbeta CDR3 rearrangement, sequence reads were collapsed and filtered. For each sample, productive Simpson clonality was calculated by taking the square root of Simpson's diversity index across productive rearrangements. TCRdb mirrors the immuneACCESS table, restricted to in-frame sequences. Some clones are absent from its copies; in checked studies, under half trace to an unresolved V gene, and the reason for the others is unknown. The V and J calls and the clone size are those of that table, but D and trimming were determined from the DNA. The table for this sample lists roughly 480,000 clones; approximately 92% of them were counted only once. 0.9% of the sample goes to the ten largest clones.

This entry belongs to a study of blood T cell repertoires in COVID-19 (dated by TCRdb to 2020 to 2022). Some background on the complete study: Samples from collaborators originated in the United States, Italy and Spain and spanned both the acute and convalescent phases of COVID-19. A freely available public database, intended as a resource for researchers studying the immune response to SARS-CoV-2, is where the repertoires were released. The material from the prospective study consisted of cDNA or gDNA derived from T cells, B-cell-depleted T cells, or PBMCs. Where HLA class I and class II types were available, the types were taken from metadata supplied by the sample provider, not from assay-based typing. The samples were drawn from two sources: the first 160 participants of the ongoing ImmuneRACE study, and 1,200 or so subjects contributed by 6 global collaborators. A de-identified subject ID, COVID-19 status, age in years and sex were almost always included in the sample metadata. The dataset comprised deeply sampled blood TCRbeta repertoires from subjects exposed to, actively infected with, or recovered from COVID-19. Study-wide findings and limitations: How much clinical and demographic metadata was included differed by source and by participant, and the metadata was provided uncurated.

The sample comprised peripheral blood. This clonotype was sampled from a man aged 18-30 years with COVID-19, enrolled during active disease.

CDR3 sequence: CASTKGAYNEQFF. The DNA is TGTGCCAGCACAAAGGGGGCCTACAATGAGCAGTTCTTC. The rearrangement combines TRBV6-6 with TRBJ2-1; a tentative D call is TRBD1 (6 bases match). Per the germline V gene (reference sequence), MNHNY is the CDR1 and SVGAGI is the CDR2. V loses 7 bases of germline sequence and J loses 2 bases, and the interval between the two ends is 9 bases. Taken from cysteine to phenylalanine, the CDR3 has 13 residues. Of the read, only the CDR3 DNA is kept; its 39 bases are in frame from base 1.